This T cell receptor beta chain was sequenced for a study of CD8+ T cells in alopecia areata. Study findings and constraints: It was lesional scalp, especially alopecia totalis/universalis, that showed higher clonality than normal scalp. Normal skin's resident alphabeta T cells are also sequenced in scalp samples.

Sequencing relied on a cDNA template that was reverse transcribed from extracted RNA. Libraries were prepared by immunoSEQ multiplex PCR; TCRdb keeps only in-frame clonotypes and omits some of them. Found here are 150,000 or so clones, about 66% of them singletons; the top ten hold about an eighth. With regard to this clone: Its specificity is not known.

Collection of lesional scalp punch biopsies and peripheral blood was performed in alopecia areata patients. The sequence came from a human donor with alopecia areata. This specimen consisted of CD8+ T cells sorted from blood, obtained at week 0.

CDR3 sequence: CATNDRNYNSPLHF. The CDR3 region has the DNA TGTGCCACCAACGACCGAAACTATAATTCACCCCTCCACTTT. V is TRBV19 and J is TRBJ1-6; D is ambiguous. Deletions cut 10 bases from V and 3 bases from J, with 13 bases between. The CDR3 has 14 residues. CDR1 LNHDA and CDR2 SQIVND come from the germline V gene (reference sequence).